The next 25 T cell receptor beta chains were all read from a single sample in a study of control samples from healthy donors and cancer patients. Using immunoSEQ multiplex PCR, the repertoire was profiled, and TCRdb retains in-frame clones only, with some absent. The sample contains some 190,000 clones, about 89% of which appear only once. The sample consisted of blood. The receptors come from a young man in good health.

Remarks on this clone: Relative to the germline gene, one junction end is altered; a read error may explain this. J is TRBJ2-3 and V is TRBV7-2; TRBD2 might be the D (6 bases). There are 16 residues in the CDR3. Germline V CDR1 and CDR2: SGHTA, FQGNSA. CDR3 nucleotide sequence: TGTGCCGGCAGCTTAGTCTGGGGACTGACCACAGATACGCAGTATTTT. It codes for CAGSLVWGLTTDTQYF.

The CDR3 region is CASSQGLAGGHEQYF. CDR3 in DNA: TGCGCCAGCAGCCAAGGACTAGCGGGGGGGCACGAGCAGTACTTC. V is TRBV4-1 and J is TRBJ2-7; 14 nucleotides match TRBD2. The CDR3 has 15 amino acids. V lost 1 base to trimming and J lost 5 bases; unmatched junction nucleotides: 1. CDR1 is MGHRA, CDR2 YSYEKL, per germline.

The chain carries TRBV3-1 (or the pseudogene TRBV3-2) and TRBJ1-1; D is unresolved. Germline V lookup: CDR1 LGHDT, CDR2 YNNKEL (reference sequence). The CDR3 is 15 residues long. Deletions cut 3 bases from V and 0 bases from J, with 11 bases between. For the CDR3, the DNA is TGTGCCAGCAGCCATTCCCCGAGAGTGAACACTGAAGCTTTCTTT. Translated: CASSHSPRVNTEAFF.

The chain recombines TRBV5-6 with TRBJ1-6; D is unresolved. Trimming pared 1 base from V and 7 bases from J, leaving 3 bases between. The CDR3 sequence is 12 residues long. CDR1 and CDR2 from the germline V gene are SGHDT and YYEEEE. For the CDR3, the DNA is TGTGCCAGCAGCTTGCCCAATTCACCCCTCCACTTT. It is translated as CASSLPNSPLHF. Looking up the rest from reference TRBV5-6 and TRBJ1-6 gives the full variable domain: DAGVTQSPTHLIKTRGQQVTLRCSPKSGHDTVSWYQQALGQGPQFIFQYYEEEERQRGNFPDRFSGHQFPNYSSELNVNALLLGDSALYLCASSLPNSPLHFGNGTRLTVT.

This chain connects TRBV19 to TRBJ2-1; 9 positions match TRBD2. CDR3 length equals 14 residues. The V and J ends lost 3 bases and 7 bases, in that order; junction bases with no gene match: 4. Per germline, CDR1 LNHDA and CDR2 SQIVND (reference sequence). CDR3 sequence (DNA): TGTGCCAGTAGTATGGATGCGGGGGGGAATGAGCAGTTCTTC. Protein sequence: CASSMDAGGNEQFF.

The chain couples TRBV19 to TRBJ2-1; perhaps TRBD2 as D (5 bases). The CDR3 runs to 12 residues. Germline CDR1 reads LNHDA; CDR2 reads SQIVND (reference sequence). Trimming cost V 7 bases and J 5 bases, with 9 bases left between them. CDR3 nucleotides: TGTGCCAGTAACGGGGTTCACAATGAGCAGTTCTTC. Protein sequence: CASNGVHNEQFF. The entire variable domain, with the rest obtained from reference TRBV19 and TRBJ2-1, is as follows: DGGITQSPKYLFRKEGQNVTLSCEQNLNHDAMYWYRQDPGQGLRLIYYSQIVNDFQKGDIAEGYSVSREKKESFPLTVTSAQKNPTAFYLCASNGVHNEQFFGPGTRLTVL.

This sequence joins TRBV4-1 and TRBJ2-3; D gene unclear. This CDR3 spans 14 amino acids. Germline CDR1 and CDR2: MGHRA and YSYEKL. V lost 2 bases and J lost 3, with 9 bases in between. CDR3 DNA: TGCGCCAGCAGCCAACAACCCCTAACAGATACGCAGTATTTT. Translation: CASSQQPLTDTQYF.

This clone showed up just once. The rearrangement joins TRBV5-5 to TRBJ1-2; 9 bases fit TRBD1. The CDR3 is 16 residues long. After removal of 5 bases from V and 2 bases from J, the junction contained 10 bases not matched to a gene. The V gene's germline CDR1 is SGHKS and CDR2 YYEKEE (reference sequence). This CDR3 is CASSYLPDRGNYGYTF. The CDR3 nucleotides read TGTGCCAGCAGTTATCTACCGGACAGGGGAAACTATGGCTACACCTTC.

The chain links TRBV19 to TRBJ2-7; 10 bases map to TRBD1. CDR1 LNHDA and CDR2 SQIVND come from the germline V gene (reference sequence). This CDR3 spans 14 amino acids. The V and J ends lost 6 bases and 2 bases, in that order; junction bases with no gene match: 4. CDR3 protein: CASSLGTGAYEQYF. The CDR3, as DNA: TGTGCCAGTAGCCTCGGGACAGGGGCCTACGAGCAGTACTTC.

This chain joins TRBV11-2 and TRBJ2-5; D is uncertain. The germline V and J ends were trimmed by 5 bases and 5 bases, with 12 bases remaining between them. CDR3 length: 13 residues. Germline lookup yields CDR1 SGHAT and CDR2 FQNNGV. Here the CDR3 reads CASSDALGETQYF. CDR3 nucleotide sequence: TGTGCCAGCAGCGACGCGCTTGGGGAGACCCAGTACTTC. The full variable domain, rest sourced from reference TRBV11-2 and TRBJ2-5, is EAGVAQSPRYKIIEKRQSVAFWCNPISGHATLYWYQQILGQGPKLLIQFQNNGVVDDSQLPKDRFSAERLKGVDSTLKIQPAKLEDSAVYLCASSDALGETQYFGPGTRLLVL.

The chain uses TRBV1 and TRBJ2-7; the D call TRBD1 from the table was never checked on the DNA. TRBV1 is labeled a pseudogene. The CDR3 covers 16 residues. In DNA, the CDR3 is TGCACCAGCAGCCAAGATAGTAGGGGACAGGGCTACGAGCAGTACTTC. Translated: CTSSQDSRGQGYEQYF.

This chain joins TRBV29-1 and TRBJ1-1; possible D gene TRBD1, 5 bases. The CDR3 sequence is 11 residues long. The germline V and J ends were trimmed by 3 bases and 6 bases, with 8 bases remaining between them. CDR1 and CDR2 (germline): SQVTM, ANQGSEA. CDR3 in amino acids: CSVEEGAEAFF. For the CDR3, the DNA is TGCAGCGTTGAGGAAGGGGCTGAAGCTTTCTTT.

The rearrangement joins TRBV5-1 to TRBJ1-2; D not resolved. Trimming shortened V by 2 bases and J by 1 base, and 15 bases separated the two germline ends. From germline, CDR1 is SGHRS and CDR2 YFSETQ. The CDR3 has 16 amino acids. CDR3 in amino acids: CASSLPDSTNNYGYTF. The DNA for the CDR3 is TGCGCCAGCAGCTTACCGGACTCCACCAATAACTATGGCTACACCTTC.

The gene calls are TRBV7-9 and TRBJ2-1, with 12 bases lining up with TRBD2. Germline V CDR1 and CDR2: SEHNR, FQNEAQ (reference sequence). Trimming removed 8 bases from V and 4 bases from J; junction bases left unmatched: 6. CDR3 length equals 15 residues. CDR3 sequence reads: CASGETSGGYNEQFF. The CDR3 DNA reads TGTGCCAGCGGGGAGACTAGCGGGGGATACAATGAGCAGTTCTTC.

The chain carries TRBV27 and TRBJ1-2, with D possibly TRBD1 on 5 matching bases. The length of the CDR3 is 17 residues. CDR1 and CDR2 from the germline V gene are MNHEY and SMNVEV (reference sequence). V was cut by 0 bases and J by 4 bases, with 18 bases left in between. The CDR3 is CASSLSPRIRGLYGYTF. For the CDR3, the DNA is TGTGCCAGCAGTTTATCCCCTAGGATCCGGGGCCTCTATGGCTACACCTTC.

The genes are TRBV18 and TRBJ2-4; TRBD1 is a possible D gene (5 bases). The germline CDR1 and CDR2 sequences are KGHSH and LQKENI. This CDR3 comprises 14 residues. V lost 0 bases and J lost 5, with 8 bases in between. The CDR3 reads CASSPPGAQNIQYF. DNA of the CDR3: TGTGCCAGCTCACCACCAGGGGCCCAAAACATTCAGTACTTC.

This chain's CDR3 is CASSPPQGFSYEQYF. The DNA of the CDR3 is TGTGCCAGCTCACCACCCCAGGGCTTTAGCTACGAGCAGTACTTC. This sequence joins TRBV18 and TRBJ2-7, with D possibly matching TRBD1 (5 bases). The CDR3 has 15 amino acids. Germline V lookup: CDR1 KGHSH, CDR2 LQKENI. V was pared by 0 bases and J by 3 bases, with 12 bases between.

The rearrangement joins TRBV11-2 to TRBJ1-5; 9 bases are a match to TRBD1. Germline CDR1 and CDR2: SGHAT and FQNNGV. J was trimmed by 1 base and V by 5 bases; bases with no gene match: 9. The CDR3 sequence is 17 residues long. CDR3 nucleotides: TGTGCCAGCAGCCCGGGACAGGGACCCCTAAGCAATCAGCCCCAGCATTTT. Translation gives CASSPGQGPLSNQPQHF.

This chain links TRBV2 with TRBJ1-2; D is possibly TRBD1 (5 bases). The germline V gene has CDR1 SNHLY and CDR2 FYNNEI. There are 13 residues in the CDR3. Trimming took 1 base from V and 7 from J, leaving 10 bases between them. CDR3 in DNA: TGTGCCAGCAGTGAAGGTCAGGGTTTTGGCTACACCTTC. Amino acid sequence: CASSEGQGFGYTF.

This CDR3 is CASGSGTGSNQPQHF. CDR3 DNA sequence: TGTGCCAGCGGATCCGGGACAGGGAGCAATCAGCCCCAGCATTTT. The chain uses TRBV27 and TRBJ1-5; 9 positions agree with TRBD1. CDR1 is MNHEY and CDR2 is SMNVEV in the germline V gene (reference sequence). CDR3 length: 15 amino acids. The trim removed 8 bases at V and 1 base at J, leaving 6 bases unmatched.

The rearrangement links TRBV14 to TRBJ1-6; D is unclear. V was clipped by 1 base and J by 7 bases, with 17 bases between them. Germline CDR1 SGHDN, CDR2 FVKESK. The CDR3 contains 17 residues. CDR3 residues: CASSQARAALENSPLHF. CDR3 coding DNA: TGTGCCAGCAGCCAAGCGCGTGCCGCCCTTGAAAATTCACCCCTCCACTTT.

This clone is a singleton in its sample. V and J are TRBV5-6 and TRBJ1-1; 10 bases align to TRBD1. The CDR3 runs to 15 residues. CDR1 is SGHDT, CDR2 YYEEEE, per germline. V shed 5 bases, J shed 4 bases, and the junction held 8 bases outside the gene matches. The CDR3 coding sequence is TGTGCCAGCAGGGGAGGAGGACAGGGGGTCACTGAAGCTTTCTTT. Amino acids: CASRGGGQGVTEAFF.

The chain carries TRBV3-1 (or the pseudogene TRBV3-2) and TRBJ1-1, with D unresolved. This CDR3 comprises 12 residues. V lost 0 bases to trimming and J lost 11 bases, with 10 bases between them. The germline CDR1 and CDR2 sequences are LGHDT and YNNKEL (reference sequence). CDR3 sequence: CASSQEERRAFF. The CDR3 DNA sequence: TGTGCCAGCAGCCAAGAAGAGAGACGGGCTTTCTTT.

The chain uses TRBV4-2 and TRBJ2-6; D ambiguous. CDR3 length equals 16 residues. V was clipped by 0 bases and J by 2 bases, with 8 bases between them. Germline-derived CDR1 and CDR2 are LGHNA and YNFKEQ. This CDR3 reads CASSQDSTAGANVLTF. For the CDR3, the DNA is TGTGCCAGCAGCCAAGATTCCACCGCTGGGGCCAACGTCCTGACTTTC.

The chain is built from TRBV7-9 and TRBJ1-4; perhaps TRBD1 as D (5 bases). Germline V gives CDR1 SEHNR, CDR2 FQNEAQ (reference sequence). This CDR3 is 16 amino acids long. V lost 5 bases and J 1 base, leaving 14 bases between the germline ends. The CDR3, as DNA: TGTGCCAGCAGCCCCTGGCAGGGCGGAACTAATGAAAAACTGTTTTTT. Amino acids: CASSPWQGGTNEKLFF.